A single sample gave rise to the 20 T cell receptor beta chains below, sequenced in a study of early stage breast cancer tumors. TCRdb's copy holds only in-frame clones and misses some; the assay was immunoSEQ multiplex PCR. The table records 9,300 or so clones, about 64% of them present only once. The sample was normal breast tissue next to the tumor. The receptors derive from a person aged 55-75 years with breast cancer.

The sample holds a few counts of this clone. The chain employs TRBV19 and TRBJ2-5, with D possibly matching TRBD2 (6 bases). V shed 10 bases and J shed 3 bases, with 9 bases lying between them. The CDR3 consists of 11 residues. Germline loops: CDR1 LNHDA, CDR2 SQIVND (reference sequence). The CDR3 loop is CATWGEETQYF. The CDR3 region has the DNA TGTGCCACCTGGGGGGAAGAGACCCAGTACTTC.

The J gene is TRBJ1-5, the V gene TRBV29-1; 9 nucleotides agree with TRBD1. The ends lost 8 bases at V and 7 bases at J; junction bases unmatched: 15. The germline V gene has CDR1 SQVTM and CDR2 ANQGSEA. The CDR3 contains 15 residues. The DNA of the CDR3 is TGCAGCACAAGCTACCGGGACAGGGAAAGGCAGCCCCAGCATTTT. Translating gives CSTSYRDRERQPQHF. Full variable domain (remainder filled in from reference TRBV29-1 and TRBJ1-5): SAVISQKPSRDICQRGTSLTIQCQVDSQVTMMFWYRQQPGQSLTLIATANQGSEATYESGFVIDKFPISRPNLTFSTLTVSNMSPEDSSIYLCSTSYRDRERQPQHFGDGTRLSIL.

This chain connects TRBV28 to TRBJ2-5; D might be TRBD1 (5 bases). This CDR3 is 14 amino acids long. With 6 bases removed from V and 1 base from J, the gap between germline ends came to 12 bases. Looked up from germline, CDR1 is MDHEN and CDR2 is SYDVKM. Here the CDR3 DNA reads TGTGCCAGCAGGGAAGACAGTTTCCAAGAGACCCAGTACTTC. Protein: CASREDSFQETQYF.

The chain has TRBV19 and TRBJ1-2; 9 bases match TRBD1. The trim removed 5 bases at V and 0 bases at J, leaving 4 bases unmatched. Germline values: CDR1 LNHDA, CDR2 SQIVND (reference sequence). The length of the CDR3 is 15 residues. The CDR3 loop is CASSPGDRANYGYTF. DNA for the CDR3: TGTGCCAGTAGTCCCGGGGACAGGGCTAACTATGGCTACACCTTC. Together with reference TRBV19 and TRBJ1-2, the CDR3 gives the full variable domain: DGGITQSPKYLFRKEGQNVTLSCEQNLNHDAMYWYRQDPGQGLRLIYYSQIVNDFQKGDIAEGYSVSREKKESFPLTVTSAQKNPTAFYLCASSPGDRANYGYTFGSGTRLTVV.

This clone turned up a few times. The CDR3 is CASSRDREEETQYF. The CDR3, as DNA: TGTGCCAGCAGCCGCGACCGGGAGGAGGAGACCCAGTACTTC. The chain couples TRBV11-2 to TRBJ2-5; TRBD2 aligns across 7 bases. This CDR3 contains 14 residues. Germline CDR1 reads SGHAT; CDR2 reads FQNNGV. Germline trimming cut 5 bases from V and 5 bases from J; bases unmatched to any gene: 8.

The rearrangement joins TRBV30 to TRBJ1-5, with D hard to call. The CDR3 is made up of 16 amino acids. V lost 1 base, J lost 4 bases, and 17 bases lay in between. In germline, CDR1 is GTSNPN, CDR2 SVGIG (reference sequence). CDR3 nucleotides: TGTGCCTGGAGTGCTAAAGAGGGTCTCAAAAATCAGCCCCAGCATTTT. The encoded protein is CAWSAKEGLKNQPQHF.

The chain recombines TRBV29-1 with TRBJ2-1, with D possibly TRBD1 on 7 matching bases. CDR1 is SQVTM and CDR2 is ANQGSEA in the germline V gene. There are 13 residues in the CDR3. V gave up 2 bases and J gave up 7 bases, with 12 bases separating them. CDR3 protein: CSVEKQGGNEQFF. The CDR3 DNA reads as TGCAGCGTTGAAAAGCAGGGGGGTAATGAGCAGTTCTTC.

The J gene is TRBJ2-7, the V gene TRBV15; D remains ambiguous. Germline values: CDR1 LNHNV, CDR2 YYDKDF (reference sequence). Trimming stripped 0 bases from V and 6 bases from J, with 3 bases between. This CDR3 comprises 11 residues. The CDR3 bases are TGTGCCACCAGCAGAGATAGCGAGCAGTACTTC. Protein product: CATSRDSEQYF.

The chain links TRBV7-2 to TRBJ1-6; 9 positions match TRBD1. CDR3 size: 15 residues. The V gene's germline CDR1 is SGHTA and CDR2 FQGNSA. V shed 5 bases and J 3 bases; nucleotides not matched to a gene: 2. CDR3 sequence: CASSKDRGYNSPLHF. The DNA of the CDR3 is TGTGCCAGCAGCAAGGACAGGGGCTATAATTCACCCCTCCACTTT.

The J gene is TRBJ1-3, the V gene TRBV18, with D unresolved. Germline V CDR1 and CDR2: KGHSH, LQKENI. V lost 1 base and J lost 0, with 16 bases in between. This CDR3 spans 18 amino acids. The CDR3 DNA is TGTGCCAGCTCACCACTCGTCGTGGCTGGTGACTCTGGAAACACCATATATTTT. This gives the protein CASSPLVVAGDSGNTIYF. Supplemented by reference TRBV18 and TRBJ1-3, the full variable domain reads NAGVMQNPRHLVRRRGQEARLRCSPMKGHSHVYWYRQLPEEGLKFMVYLQKENIIDESGMPKERFSAEFPKEGPSILRIQQVVRGDSAAYFCASSPLVVAGDSGNTIYFGEGSWLTVV.

This clone was recorded once. This rearrangement joins TRBV5-4 to TRBJ1-2; TRBD1 matches 7 bases. CDR1 and CDR2 (germline): SGHNT, YYREEE (reference sequence). There are 15 residues in the CDR3. Trimming at V came to 0 bases and at J to 8 bases, leaving 10 bases not matched to a gene. The CDR3 bases are TGTGCCAGCAGCTTGGGGGGCAGGGGGACGACGGGCTACACCTTC. It yields the protein CASSLGGRGTTGYTF.

The chain employs TRBV27 and TRBJ1-2; 8 nucleotides align to TRBD1. The J segment lost 2 bases and the V segment lost 6 bases, leaving 11 bases of the junction unmatched. This CDR3 has 16 amino acids. CDR1 and CDR2 from the germline V gene are MNHEY and SMNVEV (reference sequence). The CDR3 region is CASRELGAGGNYGYTF. In nucleotides, the CDR3 is TGTGCCAGCAGAGAACTAGGGGCAGGGGGCAACTATGGCTACACCTTC.

This chain links TRBV27 with TRBJ2-3, with 12 nucleotides matching TRBD2. In germline, CDR1 is MNHEY, CDR2 SMNVEV (reference sequence). V dropped 2 bases and J dropped 7; count of bases not matched to a gene: 7. The CDR3 length is 16 residues. In DNA form, the CDR3 reads TGTGCCAGCAGTTTAGAAAGGACTAGCGGGGACAATACGCAGTATTTT. Protein sequence: CASSLERTSGDNTQYF.

The rearrangement links TRBV19 to TRBJ2-1; D may be TRBD1 (5 bases). The length of the CDR3 is 15 residues. From germline, CDR1 is LNHDA and CDR2 SQIVND (reference sequence). V was trimmed by 6 bases and J by 0 bases, leaving 12 bases between them. CDR3 coding DNA: TGTGCCAGTAGGCCAGACAGAAGCTCCTACAATGAGCAGTTCTTC. Translated, it gives CASRPDRSSYNEQFF.

This clone showed up just once. The chain has TRBV5-6 and TRBJ2-3; D gene unclear. CDR1 SGHDT and CDR2 YYEEEE come from the germline V gene. The CDR3 is 13 amino acids. Trimming cost V 4 bases and J 8 bases, with 14 bases left between them. CDR3 bases: TGTGCCAGCAGCCCTACGAACCACCGTACGCAGTATTTT. Translated: CASSPTNHRTQYF.

This chain joins TRBV9 and TRBJ2-7; weak D call: TRBD1 (7 bases). The CDR3 totals 15 residues. Germline V gene data show CDR1 as SGDLS and CDR2 as YYNGEE. V lost 0 bases to trimming and J lost 3 bases, with 13 bases between them. CDR3 region: CASSVGGTVIYEQYF. In DNA form, the CDR3 reads TGTGCCAGCAGCGTAGGCGGGACAGTTATCTACGAGCAGTACTTC.

This chain connects TRBV19 to TRBJ1-2; 9 bases are a match to TRBD1. After removal of 1 base from V and 5 bases from J, the junction contained 2 bases not matched to a gene. Germline V gene lookup returns CDR1 LNHDA and CDR2 SQIVND (reference sequence). The CDR3 sequence is 14 residues long. CDR3 region: CASSIVDRGYGYTF. For the CDR3, the DNA is TGTGCCAGTAGTATAGTGGACAGGGGATATGGCTACACCTTC.

Of note for this clone: At one boundary the junction diverges from the germline segment, which might be a read error. The gene calls are TRBV7-9 and TRBJ2-7; D remains ambiguous. CDR1 and CDR2 from the germline V gene are SEHNR and FQNEAQ (reference sequence). CDR3 length equals 11 residues. CDR3 sequence: CASKLPPEQYF. CDR3 DNA: TGTGCGAGCAAGCTCCCCCCCGAGCAGTACTTC.

The chain joins TRBV27 to TRBJ2-3; D gene unclear. Per the germline V gene, CDR1 is MNHEY and CDR2 is SMNVEV (reference sequence). CDR3 length equals 16 residues. V lost 2 bases, J lost 2 bases, and 14 bases lay in between. Here the CDR3 reads CASSLVGRPPTDTQYF. The CDR3 coding sequence is TGTGCCAGCAGTTTAGTTGGGCGCCCCCCCACAGATACGCAGTATTTT.

The chain carries TRBV10-3 and TRBJ1-4; D ambiguous. Germline assignment: CDR1 ENHRY and CDR2 SYGVKD. This CDR3 spans 14 amino acids. V was cut by 2 bases and J by 6 bases, with 10 bases left in between. CDR3 coding DNA: TGTGCCATCAGTGAGGAGGGTGGGGATGAAAAACTGTTTTTT. It translates to CAISEEGGDEKLFF.